This T cell receptor (beta chain) was identified during a study of T cell responses to AZD1222 COVID-19 vaccine. The table came from immunoSEQ multiplex PCR; TCRdb's copy has only in-frame clones and leaves some out. The sample has over 100,000 clones; under 90% are singletons. The CDR3 runs to 12 residues. Deletions cut 4 bases from V and 0 bases from J, with 4 bases between. The germline gives CDR1 WNHNN, CDR2 SYGVQD (reference sequence). This material consisted of peripheral blood, taken on day 0 of AZD1222 vaccination. The sequence was collected from an adult in good health. The genes are TRBV10-1 and TRBJ2-7; no clear D. Here the CDR3 reads CASSVSSYEQYF. The CDR3 nucleotides read TGCGCCAGCAGTGTAAGCTCCTACGAGCAGTACTTC.